This is a list of T cell receptor beta chains from one sample in a study of T cell responses to AZD1222 COVID-19 vaccine. Sequenced by immunoSEQ multiplex PCR; TCRdb stores in-frame clones only, minus some. This table holds over 110,000 clones, roughly 90% found once. Sequences were derived from peripheral blood, sampled on day 0 of AZD1222 vaccination. Receptor source: an adult in good health. Each CDR3 is given with its conserved first and last residue. A D gene is named only where the DNA matches it firmly. Only some rows state a clone size, as once, few, many or a class for expanded clones.

>TRBJ2-7|TRBV5-4|-|-
CASSLVGNSYEQYF
TGTGCCAGCAGCTTGGTAGGGAACTCCTACGAGCAGTACTTC
>TRBJ1-2|TRBV7-9|-|-
CASSLPQNYGYTF
TGTGCCAGCAGCTTACCACAGAACTATGGCTACACCTTC
>TRBJ2-2|TRBV19|-|-
CASSISATTGELFF
TGTGCCAGTAGTATATCCGCCACCACCGGGGAGCTGTTTTTT
>TRBJ1-2|TRBV6-5|-|-
CASSYSRSVEGYTF
TGTGCCAGCAGTTACTCCCGATCGGTGGAAGGCTACACCTTC
>TRBJ2-3|TRBV19|-|-
CASSIDLLSGGATDTQYF
TGTGCCAGTAGTATAGATCTATTGTCTGGGGGGGCTACAGATACGCAGTATTTT
>TRBJ1-6|TRBV10-2|-|-
CASSGPRGSPLHF
TGCGCCAGCAGTGGCCCTAGAGGTTCACCCCTCCACTTT
>TRBJ1-1|TRBV18|-|-
CASSPKEVRGTEAFF
TGTGCCAGCTCACCGAAGGAGGTTCGGGGCACTGAAGCTTTCTTT
>TRBJ1-2|TRBV6-5|few|-
CASSYTNGGYTF
TGTGCCAGCAGTTACACAAACGGGGGCTACACCTTC
>TRBJ1-2|TRBV5-6|-|-
CASSLVRSYGYTF
TGTGCCAGCAGCTTGGTCCGGTCCTATGGCTACACCTTC
>TRBJ1-4|TRBV28|-|-
CASSAPGLGGEKLFF
TGTGCCAGCAGTGCCCCGGGACTGGGAGGAGAAAAACTGTTTTTT
>TRBJ1-4|TRBV30|-|-
CATGTSRIEKLFF
TGTGCAACCGGGACCTCGCGGATTGAAAAACTGTTTTTT
>TRBJ2-3|TRBV7-2|-|TRBD1
CASSLGTGSTDTQYF
TGTGCCAGCAGCTTAGGGACAGGCAGCACAGATACGCAGTATTTT
>TRBJ1-5|TRBV7-2|-|TRBD1
CASSLAGGTGGQPQHF
TGTGCCAGCAGCTTAGCCGGGGGGACAGGGGGCCAGCCCCAGCATTTT
>TRBJ2-7|TRBV11-2|-|TRBD1
CASSFGTGPYEQYF
TGTGCCAGCAGCTTCGGGACAGGCCCCTACGAGCAGTACTTC
>TRBJ1-1|TRBV2|-|-
CASSLGDSSNTEAFF
TGTGCCAGCAGTTTAGGTGACAGTTCGAACACTGAAGCTTTCTTT
>TRBJ2-7|TRBV3-1/TRBV3-2|-|-
CASSQEGGSYEQYF
TGTGCCAGCAGCCAAGAGGGGGGCTCCTACGAGCAGTACTTC
>TRBJ2-2|TRBV5-1|once|-
CASSRLGTSLVTGELFF
TGCGCCAGCAGCCGTTTGGGGACCAGCCTAGTCACCGGGGAGCTGTTTTTT
>TRBJ1-2|TRBV27|-|-
CASSPGTVGYTF
TGTGCCAGCAGTCCCGGGACCGTTGGCTACACCTTC
>TRBJ1-4|TRBV18|-|-
CASSPGGDGFEKLFF
TGTGCCAGCTCACCCGGAGGGGACGGATTTGAAAAACTGTTTTTT
>TRBJ2-7|TRBV21-1|-|-
CASSKRFLVYYEQYF
TGTGCCAGCAGCAAAAGGTTTCTAGTTTACTACGAGCAGTACTTC
>TRBJ1-5|TRBV23-1|few|-
CASSQSPGGSSNQPQHF
TGCGCCAGCAGTCAATCTCCAGGCGGCTCTAGCAATCAGCCCCAGCATTTT
>TRBJ2-7|TRBV19|few|TRBD1
CASSNGPGQTYEQYF
TGTGCCAGTAGTAACGGACCGGGACAGACCTACGAGCAGTACTTC
>TRBJ1-3|TRBV5-4|-|-
CASSLQSSGNTIYF
TGTGCCAGCAGCTTGCAGTCCTCTGGAAACACCATATATTTT
>TRBJ1-3|TRBV7-2|-|-
CASKQGGGNTIYF
TGTGCCAGCAAGCAGGGTGGCGGAAACACCATATATTTT
>TRBJ2-7|TRBV30|-|TRBD1
CAWSPAETGREQYF
TGTGCCTGGAGTCCTGCCGAGACAGGGCGCGAGCAGTACTTC
>TRBJ1-5|TRBV7-8|-|-
CASSLLQGSNQPQHF
TGTGCCAGCAGCTTACTTCAGGGAAGCAATCAGCCCCAGCATTTT
>TRBJ2-1|TRBV5-1|-|TRBD2
CASSSGTSVSYNEQFF
TGCGCCAGCAGCTCCGGGACTAGCGTTTCCTACAATGAGCAGTTCTTC
>TRBJ2-7|TRBV5-1|-|-
CASSLAQAYEQYF
TGCGCCAGCAGCTTGGCACAGGCCTACGAGCAGTACTTC
>TRBJ1-1|TRBV5-1|-|-
CASSLAVNTEAFF
TGCGCCAGCAGCTTAGCGGTGAACACTGAAGCTTTCTTT
>TRBJ2-7|TRBV11-3|-|-
CASSYRDIPSYEQYF
TGTGCCAGCAGCTACCGGGACATTCCTTCCTACGAGCAGTACTTC
>TRBJ1-3|TRBV11-2|-|-
CASSLGGAGNTIYF
TGTGCCAGCAGCTTAGGGGGGGCCGGAAACACCATATATTTT
>TRBJ2-1|TRBV7-8|-|-
CASSFRSGNWYNEQFF
TGTGCCAGCAGCTTTCGGTCGGGGAACTGGTACAATGAGCAGTTCTTC
>TRBJ1-5|TRBV30|once|-
CAWSVREDQPQHF
TGTGCCTGGAGTGTACGAGAAGATCAGCCCCAGCATTTT
>TRBJ2-7|TRBV9|few|-
CASSVLTTNPYEQYF
TGTGCCAGCAGCGTACTAACTACGAATCCCTACGAGCAGTACTTC
>TRBJ1-2|TRBV4-3|-|-
CASSQDRLAYGYTF
TGCGCCAGCAGCCAGGACCGACTAGCCTATGGCTACACCTTC
>TRBJ1-6|TRBV7-9|-|TRBD1
CASSSRGQGSSPLHF
TGTGCCAGCAGCTCAAGGGGACAGGGTAGTTCACCCCTCCACTTT
>TRBJ2-1|TRBV9|once|-
CASSVRGGERWSNEQFF
TGTGCCAGCAGCGTAAGGGGCGGGGAGAGGTGGTCAAATGAGCAGTTCTTC
>TRBJ1-4|TRBV2|-|-
CASSTTLGGAANEKLFF
TGTGCCAGCAGTACAACCCTGGGGGGAGCAGCTAATGAAAAACTGTTTTTT
>TRBJ1-1|TRBV28|-|-
CASSSSGEYTEAFF
TGTGCCAGCAGTTCATCAGGGGAGTACACTGAAGCTTTCTTT
>TRBJ2-3|TRBV6-6|few|TRBD2
CASSYSSGINF
TGTGCCAGCAGTTACAGTAGCGGGATAAATTTT
>TRBJ1-1|TRBV14|-|-
CASSQGWGGNTEAFF
TGTGCCAGCAGCCAAGGTTGGGGGGGTAACACTGAAGCTTTCTTT
>TRBJ2-7|TRBV7-2|-|-
CASSLNLVPYEQYF
TGTGCCAGCAGCTTAAATCTTGTCCCCTACGAGCAGTACTTC
>TRBJ1-6|TRBV10-3|-|TRBD1
CAIRDRANSPLHF
TGTGCCATCAGGGACAGGGCGAATTCACCCCTCCACTTT
>TRBJ1-1|TRBV6-4|-|-
CASSETTGTKAFF
TGTGCCAGCAGTGAAACCACCGGGACTAAAGCTTTCTTT
>TRBJ1-3|TRBV19|-|-
CASSAPGWADRTIYF
TGTGCCAGTAGTGCCCCGGGATGGGCGGATCGGACCATATATTTT
>TRBJ1-2|TRBV24-1|-|TRBD1
CATSDGGTEYSGYTF
TGTGCCACCAGTGATGGGGGGACAGAGTATTCTGGCTACACCTTC
>TRBJ2-3|TRBV5-1|-|-
CASSTRGGDTDTQYF
TGCGCCAGCAGCACGCGAGGGGGGGACACAGATACGCAGTATTTT
>TRBJ1-1|TRBV12-3/TRBV12-4|-|-
CASTTVFTEAFF
TGTGCCAGCACAACAGTGTTCACTGAAGCTTTCTTT
>TRBJ2-7|TRBV2|few|-
CASRRLPFYEQYF
TGTGCCAGCAGGCGACTTCCCTTCTACGAGCAGTACTTC
>TRBJ1-5|TRBV2|-|TRBD1
CASSGDRVSQPQHF
TGTGCCAGCAGTGGGGACAGGGTAAGTCAGCCCCAGCATTTT
>TRBJ2-7|TRBV30|-|-
CAWSSAHEQYF
TGTGCCTGGAGTTCCGCCCACGAGCAGTACTTC
>TRBJ2-2|TRBV19|-|TRBD2
CASETGTSGTTGELFF
TGTGCCAGTGAGACCGGGACTAGCGGGACGACCGGGGAGCTGTTTTTT
>TRBJ2-1|TRBV4-3|-|-
CASSQASGSSYNEQFF
TGCGCCAGCAGCCAAGCCTCCGGGAGCTCCTACAATGAGCAGTTCTTC
>TRBJ2-7|TRBV7-2|-|TRBD2
CASSLEQRGYEQYF
TGTGCCAGCAGCTTAGAGCAGCGGGGCTACGAGCAGTACTTC
>TRBJ1-1|TRBV4-2|-|-
CASSQDLRNTEAFF
TGTGCCAGCAGCCAAGATTTACGGAACACTGAAGCTTTCTTT
>TRBJ1-5|TRBV3-1/TRBV3-2|once|-
CASSQDWKNQPQHF
TGTGCCAGCAGCCAAGATTGGAAGAATCAGCCCCAGCATTTT
>TRBJ2-2|TRBV4-3|-|TRBD2
CASSQDAGGPSGELFF
TGCGCCAGCAGCCAAGATGCGGGAGGGCCCTCCGGGGAGCTGTTTTTT
>TRBJ2-5|TRBV2|once|-
CASGELHQETQYF
TGTGCCAGCGGCGAGCTACACCAAGAGACCCAGTACTTC
>TRBJ1-2|TRBV9|-|-
CASSVDPSELGFNYGYTF
TGTGCCAGCAGCGTAGACCCCTCGGAGTTAGGGTTTAACTATGGCTACACCTTC
>TRBJ2-7|TRBV11-3|once|-
CASSEGPSTYEQYF
TGTGCCAGCAGCGAGGGACCTAGTACCTACGAGCAGTACTTC